These 26 T cell receptor beta chains were all obtained from the same sample, sequenced in a study of shared clonotypes between healthy human individuals. Naive CD8 cells comprised CD45RO-negative, CCR7-positively selected cells, excluding terminally differentiated effector memory CD45RA+ cells. Libraries were prepared by immunoSEQ multiplex PCR; TCRdb keeps only in-frame clonotypes and omits some of them. This sample has some 800,000 clones, with about 91% found just once. The sample was naive CD8+ T cells sorted from blood. The receptors shown here come from a man aged 25 to 45 in good health.

V usage is TRBV19 and J usage is TRBJ2-1; D unresolved. Germline CDR1 and CDR2: LNHDA and SQIVND (reference sequence). This CDR3 is built from 13 residues. V lost 4 bases and J 4 bases, leaving 8 bases between the germline ends. The CDR3 spells CASSSYIYNEQFF. The CDR3 nucleotides are TGTGCCAGTAGTAGTTACATTTACAATGAGCAGTTCTTC.

This clone was detected only a few times. The V gene is TRBV27, the J gene TRBJ2-7; D is unclear. This CDR3 spans 14 amino acids. Between the trimmed V and J ends, which lost 6 bases and 5 bases, there was a span of 17 bases. The germline CDR1 and CDR2 sequences are MNHEY and SMNVEV (reference sequence). For the CDR3, the DNA is TGTGCCAGCAGGACCTGGACCCGCAGCCACGAGCAGTACTTC. Encoded protein: CASRTWTRSHEQYF.

The chain links TRBV18 to TRBJ2-7; D is perhaps TRBD2 (6 bases). The V end was cut by 6 bases, the J end by 3 bases, with 18 bases between. This CDR3 region has 15 residues. Germline V gene data show CDR1 as KGHSH and CDR2 as LQKENI. The CDR3 region is CASSRLAEGIYEQYF. CDR3 bases: TGTGCCAGCTCGCGATTAGCGGAGGGTATCTACGAGCAGTACTTC.

The chain employs TRBV6-1 and TRBJ2-5, with 7 nucleotides matching TRBD1. The CDR3 loop spans 14 amino acids. V was pared by 7 bases and J by 2 bases, with 7 bases of the junction left unmatched. Germline lookup yields CDR1 MNHNS and CDR2 SASEGT. CDR3 nucleotide sequence: TGTGCCAGCACACCGGGACAGCCACAAGAGACCCAGTACTTC. Its translation: CASTPGQPQETQYF.

The CDR3 bases are TGTGCCAGCAGCTCTCGACTAGGGCTGAACAATGAGCAGTTCTTC. Translation gives CASSSRLGLNNEQFF. This chain connects TRBV7-3 to TRBJ2-1; D may be TRBD2 (6 bases). Trimming took off 4 bases at V and 5 bases at J, with 15 bases between the two ends. CDR1 is SGHTA, CDR2 FQGTGA, per germline. The CDR3 loop spans 15 amino acids.

The chain recombines TRBV6-5 with TRBJ1-2, with 7 bases identical to TRBD1. Germline V CDR1 and CDR2: MNHEY, SVGAGI. The length of the CDR3 is 15 residues. Trimming at V came to 2 bases and at J to 4 bases, leaving 7 bases not matched to a gene. CDR3 residues: CASSYGTVDRYGYTF. In nucleotides, the CDR3 is TGTGCCAGCAGTTACGGGACAGTAGACCGCTATGGCTACACCTTC.

CDR3 amino acids: CASSPIDRPSTEAFF. The CDR3, as DNA: TGTGCCAGCAGCCCGATTGACAGGCCGTCCACTGAAGCTTTCTTT. The chain recombines TRBV7-9 with TRBJ1-1; maybe TRBD1 (6 bases). The germline gives CDR1 SEHNR, CDR2 FQNEAQ (reference sequence). The CDR3 has 15 residues. V shed 5 bases and J shed 4 bases, with 17 bases lying between them.

The chain is built from TRBV6-6 and TRBJ2-1; 8 nucleotides line up with TRBD2. CDR1 and CDR2 from the germline V gene are MNHNY and SVGAGI (reference sequence). This CDR3 has 16 amino acids. Trimming took 0 bases from V and 9 from J; bases not matched to a gene: 10. In nucleotides, the CDR3 is TGTGCCAGCAGTTACTCGACCGGGAGGGATGGGGGTGAGCAGTTCTTC. Translated: CASSYSTGRDGGEQFF.

The chain is built from TRBV7-9 and TRBJ1-2, with 9 bases aligning to TRBD1. The CDR3 consists of 14 residues. V shed 5 bases and J 8 bases; nucleotides not matched to a gene: 9. Germline CDR1 reads SEHNR; CDR2 reads FQNEAQ (reference sequence). CDR3 coding DNA: TGTGCCAGCAGCGGGACAGGGTTTCTTCTCGGCTACACCTTC. Its translation: CASSGTGFLLGYTF.

This clone was seen more than once but under ten times. The chain employs TRBV27 and TRBJ2-2; D not resolved. Germline CDR1 reads MNHEY; CDR2 reads SMNVEV (reference sequence). V was trimmed by 5 bases and J by 6 bases, leaving 16 bases between them. The CDR3 loop spans 15 amino acids. Here the CDR3 DNA reads TGTGCCAGCAGTGCACTCCTTAGTTACCCCGGGGAGCTGTTTTTT. This sequence encodes CASSALLSYPGELFF.

V is TRBV5-5 and J is TRBJ2-1; D not resolved. CDR3 size: 13 residues. The germline gives CDR1 SGHKS, CDR2 YYEKEE (reference sequence). V lost 4 bases and J 12 bases, leaving 17 bases between the germline ends. The CDR3 here is CASSLLTRDVQFF. In nucleotides, the CDR3 is TGTGCCAGCAGCCTGCTCACACGCGACGTGCAGTTCTTC.

The chain couples TRBV29-1 to TRBJ2-7, with D possibly matching TRBD1 (5 bases). CDR3 length: 13 residues. Deletions cut 0 bases from V and 7 bases from J, with 13 bases between. The germline V gene has CDR1 SQVTM and CDR2 ANQGSEA. The CDR3 loop is CSVEDPLYREQYF. The CDR3 DNA reads as TGCAGCGTTGAAGATCCCCTATACAGGGAGCAGTACTTC.

CDR3 sequence (DNA): TGTGCCATCAGTGATAACAGGGCTGATGAGCAGTTCTTC. Protein sequence: CAISDNRADEQFF. The gene calls are TRBV10-3 and TRBJ2-1; weak D call: TRBD1 (6 bases). The CDR3 runs 13 residues. V dropped 3 bases and J dropped 8 bases, with 11 bases sitting between them. The germline V gene has CDR1 ENHRY and CDR2 SYGVKD.

The chain recombines TRBV4-1 with TRBJ1-4; no clear D gene. The germline V gene encodes CDR1 MGHRA and CDR2 YSYEKL. V lost 2 bases to trimming and J lost 4 bases, with 8 bases between them. The CDR3 is 14 residues long. CDR3 nucleotide sequence: TGCGCCAGCAGCCAAAGGGAAAATAATGAAAAACTGTTTTTT. Protein product: CASSQRENNEKLFF.

As DNA, the CDR3 is TGTGCCAGCAGTCCACTACAGTCGGGGTACGAGCAGTACTTC. This codes for CASSPLQSGYEQYF. The chain is built from TRBV27 and TRBJ2-7; the D gene is possibly TRBD2 (5 bases). Germline CDR1 MNHEY, CDR2 SMNVEV (reference sequence). Trimming stripped 5 bases from V and 4 bases from J, with 15 bases between. This CDR3 is 14 amino acids long.

This clone has a count of ten or more. Other DNA variants within this sample encode the same CDR3. The rearrangement uses TRBV9 and TRBJ2-3; the match to TRBD1 covers 7 bases. CDR3 length: 18 residues. The germline CDR1 and CDR2 sequences are SGDLS and YYNGEE. Trimming at V came to 0 bases and at J to 2 bases, leaving 12 bases not matched to a gene. CDR3 sequence (DNA): TGTGCCAGCAGCGTAGATCCCCACAGGGGACGATTCACAGATACGCAGTATTTT. It translates to CASSVDPHRGRFTDTQYF.

This sequence joins TRBV7-9 and TRBJ2-2; weak D call: TRBD1 (5 bases). The V and J ends lost 5 bases and 1 base respectively, with 23 bases between them. This CDR3 comprises 19 residues. Germline V gene lookup returns CDR1 SEHNR and CDR2 FQNEAQ (reference sequence). Here the CDR3 reads CASSTPSTAPIENTGELFF. In DNA, the CDR3 is TGTGCCAGCAGCACTCCTTCGACAGCCCCAATAGAGAACACCGGGGAGCTGTTTTTT.

V usage is TRBV28 and J usage is TRBJ2-3; D not certain. Trimming removed 4 bases from V and 4 bases from J, with 15 bases in between. The CDR3 contains 15 residues. CDR1 MDHEN and CDR2 SYDVKM come from the germline V gene. The CDR3 DNA reads TGTGCCAGCAGTTGGGGTCGCCAGCACGCAGATACGCAGTATTTT. It specifies CASSWGRQHADTQYF.

This rearrangement joins TRBV7-6 to TRBJ2-3; D gene ambiguous. The CDR3 has 15 amino acids. The V end was cut by 2 bases, the J end by 0 bases, with 9 bases between. Germline V gene lookup returns CDR1 SGHVS and CDR2 FNYEAQ. CDR3 coding DNA: TGTGCCAGCAGCTTATCGACTGCTAGCACAGATACGCAGTATTTT. The encoded protein is CASSLSTASTDTQYF.

The chain has TRBV29-1 and TRBJ2-7; 7 bases are shared with TRBD2. CDR3 length equals 14 residues. V gave up 1 base and J gave up 3 bases; unmatched junction bases: 6. The germline CDR1 and CDR2 sequences are SQVTM and ANQGSEA. The CDR3 is CSVEVSGEGYEQYF. CDR3 in DNA: TGCAGCGTTGAAGTATCCGGGGAGGGCTACGAGCAGTACTTC.

This chain links TRBV28 with TRBJ2-7; 7 bases are a match to TRBD1. The CDR3 runs to 12 residues. Germline V gene data show CDR1 as MDHEN and CDR2 as SYDVKM. The V and J ends lost 11 bases and 7 bases, in that order; junction bases with no gene match: 11. CDR3 in DNA: TGTGCCTCGCAGGGGGTCTTATGGGAGCAGTACTTC. Protein: CASQGVLWEQYF.

This rearrangement joins TRBV6-5 to TRBJ2-7; 11 nucleotides agree with TRBD1. Germline CDR1 is MNHEY and CDR2 is SVGAGI. This CDR3 is built from 14 residues. The J segment lost 4 bases and the V segment lost 5 bases, leaving 4 bases of the junction unmatched. This chain's CDR3 is CASSGQGAVYEQYF. The CDR3 nucleotides are TGTGCCAGCAGTGGACAGGGGGCAGTTTACGAGCAGTACTTC.

The chain links TRBV9 to TRBJ1-4; D possibly corresponds to TRBD1 (5 bases). Trimming took off 0 bases at V and 5 bases at J, with 14 bases between the two ends. CDR3 length: 16 amino acids. Germline values: CDR1 SGDLS, CDR2 YYNGEE. The chain's CDR3 is CASSVAGQGSNEKLFF. The DNA for the CDR3 is TGTGCCAGCAGCGTAGCTGGGCAGGGTTCAAATGAAAAACTGTTTTTT.

The V and J genes are TRBV5-1 and TRBJ2-5; D is perhaps TRBD1 (5 bases). The CDR3 covers 15 residues. Looked up from germline, CDR1 is SGHRS and CDR2 is YFSETQ. V lost 0 bases, J lost 5 bases, and 14 bases lay in between. CDR3 sequence: CASSLGLREGETQYF. The CDR3 bases are TGCGCCAGCAGCTTGGGGCTCAGGGAAGGGGAGACCCAGTACTTC.

This chain connects TRBV19 to TRBJ2-2; D gene uncertain. The CDR3 runs to 14 residues. The germline V and J ends were trimmed by 6 bases and 5 bases, with 13 bases remaining between them. The V gene's germline CDR1 is LNHDA and CDR2 SQIVND (reference sequence). CDR3 sequence: CASSPLLWTGELFF. The CDR3 bases are TGTGCCAGTAGCCCACTGTTATGGACCGGGGAGCTGTTTTTT.

The chain combines TRBV4-1 with TRBJ1-2; no reliable D call. CDR1 is MGHRA, CDR2 YSYEKL, per germline. V was clipped by 1 base and J by 4 bases, with 10 bases between them. CDR3 size: 14 residues. The CDR3 DNA is TGCGCCAGCAGCCAAGTGGGAACAACCTATGGCTACACCTTC. Translation gives CASSQVGTTYGYTF.